These 28 T cell receptor beta chains were all obtained from the same sample, sequenced in a study of monozygotic twins with inflammatory bowel disease. From the 5' RACE reads, TCRdb lists one entry per CDR3 protein and no DNA. Its listing shows 110,000 to 150,000 distinct CDR3 sequences. The sequenced material came from blood. The receptors were sampled from a human donor with ulcerative colitis or Crohn's disease, or a healthy co-twin of an affected twin (not recorded which).

V is TRBV7-8 and J is TRBJ1-6. Germline CDR1 and CDR2: SGHVS and FQNEAQ. The CDR3 covers 16 residues. The CDR3 spells CASSTRDSFYNSPLHF.

The V gene is TRBV29-1, the J gene TRBJ2-5; TCRdb picks TRBD1, but there is no DNA to check that call. CDR1 SQVTM and CDR2 ANQGSEA come from the germline V gene. The CDR3 extends over 13 amino acids. The CDR3 protein is CSALGHLQETQYF.

This sequence joins TRBV5-1 and TRBJ2-5; TCRdb proposes TRBD1, but this gene call is untestable without DNA. The CDR3 covers 14 residues. Germline CDR1 and CDR2: SGHRS and YFSETQ. The CDR3 loop is CASSLLQGLETQYF.

The genes are TRBV9 and TRBJ2-1; TCRdb selects TRBD1, and the lack of DNA leaves this call unchecked. Germline CDR1 reads SGDLS; CDR2 reads YYNGEE. The CDR3 is 12 residues long. The CDR3 here is CASSVAPGEEFF.

The V gene is TRBV20-1, the J gene TRBJ2-6. Per germline, CDR1 DFQATT and CDR2 SNEGSKA (reference sequence). The CDR3 runs to 14 residues. CDR3 residues: CSARGTAGANVLTF.

The chain is built from TRBV10-3 and TRBJ2-2; TCRdb gives TRBD2 as the D gene, but with no DNA this cannot be confirmed. Germline values: CDR1 ENHRY, CDR2 SYGVKD. The CDR3 is made up of 14 amino acids. The CDR3 sequence is CATLAGVDTGELFF.

The chain links TRBV20-1 to TRBJ1-6. CDR3 length: 13 amino acids. Per germline, CDR1 DFQATT and CDR2 SNEGSKA (reference sequence). The chain's CDR3 is CSAPNSSGSPLHF.

The genes are TRBV28 and TRBJ2-7; TCRdb lists TRBD2, though no DNA is available to test this call. Per the germline V gene, CDR1 is MDHEN and CDR2 is SYDVKM. The CDR3 is 13 amino acids. CDR3 region: CASSLPAGDEQYF.

The gene calls are TRBV27 and TRBJ2-7; the TCRdb D gene call, TRBD1, has no DNA to confirm it. The length of the CDR3 is 17 residues. Germline lookup yields CDR1 MNHEY and CDR2 SMNVEV (reference sequence). The CDR3 sequence: CASSLSPQGAQSYEQYF.

The rearrangement uses TRBV7-3 and TRBJ2-7. The germline V gene has CDR1 SGHTA and CDR2 FQGTGA. This CDR3 is 14 amino acids long. CDR3 sequence reads: CASSSYLEPYEQYF.

This chain connects TRBV4-2 to TRBJ1-1; TCRdb reports TRBD1, a call that lacks DNA to check it against. The germline V gene has CDR1 LGHNA and CDR2 YNFKEQ. This CDR3 has 15 amino acids. The CDR3 here is CASSQTDRGPVGAFF.

V gene TRBV28 combines with J gene TRBJ1-1; the D gene TCRdb calls, TRBD1, cannot be checked with no DNA. Germline V lookup: CDR1 MDHEN, CDR2 SYDVKM. There are 14 residues in the CDR3. Here the CDR3 reads CASSSDISNTEAFF.

The chain employs TRBV19 and TRBJ2-1. This CDR3 contains 14 residues. Germline loops: CDR1 LNHDA, CDR2 SQIVND (reference sequence). This chain's CDR3 is CASSAIDSYNEQFF.

V is TRBV25-1 and J is TRBJ2-3; TCRdb returns TRBD1, unconfirmable since there is no DNA. The CDR3 loop spans 13 amino acids. Germline values: CDR1 MGHDK, CDR2 SYGVNS. The CDR3 loop reads CASSLQGGDTQYF.

This chain uses TRBV20-1 with TRBJ2-1; TCRdb reports TRBD1, a call that lacks DNA to check it against. The germline V gene has CDR1 DFQATT and CDR2 SNEGSKA (reference sequence). CDR3 length equals 14 residues. The CDR3 here is CSAITPWGYNEQFF.

The rearrangement joins TRBV7-3 to TRBJ2-2; there is no DNA to check the TCRdb D call of TRBD1. The length of the CDR3 is 16 residues. Germline V lookup: CDR1 SGHTA, CDR2 FQGTGA. The CDR3 region is CASSQRQGVNTGELFF.

CDR3 sequence reads: CASSLVGDPQSAQHF. This chain connects TRBV7-9 to TRBJ1-5. CDR1 SEHNR and CDR2 FQNEAQ come from the germline V gene (reference sequence). The CDR3 consists of 15 residues.

The rearrangement joins TRBV28 to TRBJ1-2. Germline V gene sequence: CDR1 MDHEN, CDR2 SYDVKM. The CDR3 is made up of 13 amino acids. The CDR3 sequence is CASQAGGPYGYTF.

J is TRBJ2-3 and V is TRBV7-2; TCRdb's assignment of TRBD2 cannot be checked, as there is no DNA. Germline assignment: CDR1 SGHTA and CDR2 FQGNSA. CDR3 length: 16 residues. This CDR3 reads CASSSWTSGNTDTQYF.

The chain links TRBV11-1 to TRBJ2-7; TCRdb outputs TRBD2, but without DNA this stays unchecked. The germline V gene encodes CDR1 SGHAT and CDR2 FQDESV (reference sequence). The CDR3 extends over 18 amino acids. CDR3 residues: CASSSSWTSGNSSYEQYF. The full variable domain, with the rest looked up from reference TRBV11-1 and TRBJ2-7, is EAEVAQSPRYKITEKSQAVAFWCDPISGHATLYWYRQILGQGPELLVQFQDESVVDDSQLPKDRFSAERLKGVDSTLKIQPAELGDSAMYLCASSSSWTSGNSSYEQYFGPGTRLTVT.

This chain joins TRBV7-2 and TRBJ2-3; TCRdb outputs TRBD1, but without DNA this stays unchecked. This CDR3 has 14 residues. Germline loops: CDR1 SGHTA, CDR2 FQGNSA. The CDR3 sequence: CASSRQINTDTQYF.

The chain recombines TRBV7-8 with TRBJ2-7; the TCRdb D gene call, TRBD1, has no DNA to confirm it. This CDR3 has 15 amino acids. The V gene's germline CDR1 is SGHVS and CDR2 FQNEAQ. The CDR3: CASSYRDRDINEQYF.

The V and J genes are TRBV20-1 and TRBJ2-1; TCRdb selects TRBD2, and the lack of DNA leaves this call unchecked. There are 14 residues in the CDR3. Germline-derived CDR1 and CDR2 are DFQATT and SNEGSKA (reference sequence). CDR3: CSASGGRAGDEQFF.

This chain joins TRBV28 and TRBJ2-7; with no DNA, the TCRdb D assignment of TRBD1 cannot be verified. Germline CDR1 is MDHEN and CDR2 is SYDVKM. CDR3 size: 14 residues. CDR3 loop: CASNGAGWSYEQYF.

The chain joins TRBV2 to TRBJ1-2; lacking DNA, the TRBD1 call made by TCRdb goes unchecked. The CDR3 has 16 residues. Germline CDR1 SNHLY, CDR2 FYNNEI. The CDR3 sequence is CASGGFRDHPNYGYTF.

The chain couples TRBV6-5 to TRBJ1-2. Germline V gene data show CDR1 as MNHEY and CDR2 as SVGAGI. The CDR3 is 13 residues long. The CDR3 sequence: CASRVKANYGYTF.

This chain connects TRBV11-1 to TRBJ2-7; lacking DNA, the TRBD1 call made by TCRdb goes unchecked. This CDR3 spans 18 amino acids. Germline values: CDR1 SGHAT, CDR2 FQDESV (reference sequence). CDR3 amino acids: CASSLAPGASSTSGGTYF.

This clonotype registers medium-sized (0.01 to 0.1%) by frequency. This sequence joins TRBV27 and TRBJ1-5. Germline V gene sequence: CDR1 MNHEY, CDR2 SMNVEV (reference sequence). This CDR3 is built from 14 residues. Here the CDR3 reads CASSFLSPNQPQHF.